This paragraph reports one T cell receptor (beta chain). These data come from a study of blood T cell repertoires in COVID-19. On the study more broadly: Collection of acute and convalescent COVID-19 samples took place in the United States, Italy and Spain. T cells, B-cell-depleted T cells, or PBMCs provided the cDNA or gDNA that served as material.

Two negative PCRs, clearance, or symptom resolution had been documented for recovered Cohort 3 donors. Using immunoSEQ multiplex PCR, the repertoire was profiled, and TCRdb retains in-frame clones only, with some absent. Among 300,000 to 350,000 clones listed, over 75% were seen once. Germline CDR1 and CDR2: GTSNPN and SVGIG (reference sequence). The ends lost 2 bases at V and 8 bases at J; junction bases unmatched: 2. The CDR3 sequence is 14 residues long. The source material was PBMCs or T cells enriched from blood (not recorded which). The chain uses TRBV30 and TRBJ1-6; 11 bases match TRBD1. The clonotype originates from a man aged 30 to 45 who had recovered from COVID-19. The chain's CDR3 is CAWSRGQGDSPLHF. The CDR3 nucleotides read TGTGCCTGGAGTCGGGGACAGGGGGATTCACCCCTCCACTTT.